A single sample is the source of the 9 T cell receptor beta chains below, sequenced in a study of OX40 agonist ivuxolimab in advanced cancers. Some clones are missing from TCRdb's copy, which holds only in-frame ones; the method was immunoSEQ multiplex PCR. The sample lists tens of thousands of clones, around 86% occurring once. The sequenced sample was CD4+ or CD8+ T cells sorted from blood, obtained in a trial of the OX40 agonist ivuxolimab. The receptors originated from an adult with an advanced solid tumor such as melanoma, head and neck, liver or kidney cancer.

V usage is TRBV27 and J usage is TRBJ2-1, with TRBD2 as a possible D gene (6 bases). V shed 6 bases and J shed 1 base, with 19 bases lying between them. Germline CDR1 reads MNHEY; CDR2 reads SMNVEV (reference sequence). This CDR3 has 17 residues. CDR3 amino acids: CASRNNPTSGSYNEQFF. The CDR3, as DNA: TGTGCCAGCAGAAATAACCCGACTAGTGGGTCCTACAATGAGCAGTTCTTC.

This chain uses TRBV27 with TRBJ2-4; D ambiguous. Germline V CDR1 and CDR2: MNHEY, SMNVEV (reference sequence). Between the trimmed V and J ends, which lost 5 bases and 8 bases, there was a span of 4 bases. The CDR3 runs to 10 residues. CDR3 sequence: CASSHHIQYF. Here the CDR3 DNA reads TGTGCCAGCAGTCACCACATTCAGTACTTC.

This chain joins TRBV6-1 and TRBJ1-1; D unresolved. Trimming shortened V by 4 bases and J by 2 bases, and 8 bases separated the two germline ends. The CDR3 consists of 13 residues. Germline V gives CDR1 MNHNS, CDR2 SASEGT. The CDR3 nucleotides are TGTGCCAGCAGTGGGGGAATTAACACTGAAGCTTTCTTT. This encodes CASSGGINTEAFF.

CDR3 coding DNA: TGTGCCAGCAGCTTAGCGATGGGCACTGAAGCTTTCTTT. Amino acid sequence: CASSLAMGTEAFF. The V gene is TRBV7-2, the J gene TRBJ1-1; D unclear. CDR3 size: 13 residues. Germline CDR1 and CDR2: SGHTA and FQGNSA. Trimming removed 0 bases from V and 4 bases from J, with 6 bases in between.

This chain uses TRBV28 with TRBJ1-5; D gene unclear. V shed 2 bases and J shed 1 base, with 9 bases lying between them. Germline V gene data show CDR1 as MDHEN and CDR2 as SYDVKM. This CDR3 contains 15 residues. The CDR3 DNA follows: TGTGCCAGCAGTTTAGTGGCTTTGAGCAATCAGCCCCAGCATTTT. Translation gives CASSLVALSNQPQHF.

The V gene is TRBV7-9, the J gene TRBJ1-1, with D possibly matching TRBD1 (5 bases). V dropped 1 base and J dropped 2 bases, with 11 bases sitting between them. This CDR3 contains 15 residues. The germline V gene encodes CDR1 SEHNR and CDR2 FQNEAQ (reference sequence). In nucleotides, the CDR3 is TGTGCCAGCAGCTTAGGGGCAGGGCTCAACACTGAAGCTTTCTTT. Amino acids: CASSLGAGLNTEAFF.

This clone was found once. This CDR3 is CASSLVVNSPLHF. CDR3 bases: TGTGCCAGCAGCTTAGTCGTAAATTCACCCCTCCACTTT. This chain joins TRBV7-2 and TRBJ1-6; D is ambiguous. The CDR3 has 13 residues. Per germline, CDR1 SGHTA and CDR2 FQGNSA. V lost 1 base, J lost 7 bases, and 5 bases lay in between.

This clone came up once. The CDR3 reads CASSTTREVDYGYTF. The CDR3 coding sequence is TGTGCCAGCAGTACCACAAGAGAGGTGGACTATGGCTACACCTTC. This rearrangement joins TRBV6-5 to TRBJ1-2; no clear D gene. Trimming left V 5 bases short and J 3 bases short, with 16 bases between. This CDR3 has 15 amino acids. Germline CDR1 and CDR2: MNHEY and SVGAGI.

This rearrangement joins TRBV15 to TRBJ2-4; D unresolved. This CDR3 region has 16 residues. V shed 1 base and J shed 0 bases, with 10 bases lying between them. CDR1 and CDR2 (germline): LNHNV, YYDKDF (reference sequence). The CDR3 DNA sequence: TGTGCCACCAGCAGAGCTGGCGGTGGAGCCAAAAACATTCAGTACTTC. It codes for CATSRAGGGAKNIQYF.